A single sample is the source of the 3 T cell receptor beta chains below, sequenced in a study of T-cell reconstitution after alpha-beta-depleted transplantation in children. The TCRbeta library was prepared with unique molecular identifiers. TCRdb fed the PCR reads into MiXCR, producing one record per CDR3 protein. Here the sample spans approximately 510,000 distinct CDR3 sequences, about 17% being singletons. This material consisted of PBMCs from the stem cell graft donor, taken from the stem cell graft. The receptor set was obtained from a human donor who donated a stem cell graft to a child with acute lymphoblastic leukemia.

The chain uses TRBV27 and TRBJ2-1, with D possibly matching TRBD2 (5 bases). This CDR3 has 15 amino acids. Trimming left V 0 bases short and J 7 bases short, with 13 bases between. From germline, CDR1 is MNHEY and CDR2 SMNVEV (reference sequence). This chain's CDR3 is CASSLSSEGQNEQFF. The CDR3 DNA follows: TGTGCCAGCAGTTTATCGAGCGAGGGTCAGAATGAGCAGTTCTTC.

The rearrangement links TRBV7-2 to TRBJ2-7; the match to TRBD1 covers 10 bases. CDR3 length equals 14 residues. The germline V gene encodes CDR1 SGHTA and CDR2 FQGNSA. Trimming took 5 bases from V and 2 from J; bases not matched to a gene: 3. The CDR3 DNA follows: TGTGCCAGCAGCATGGACAGGGGGGCCTACGAGCAGTACTTC. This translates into CASSMDRGAYEQYF.

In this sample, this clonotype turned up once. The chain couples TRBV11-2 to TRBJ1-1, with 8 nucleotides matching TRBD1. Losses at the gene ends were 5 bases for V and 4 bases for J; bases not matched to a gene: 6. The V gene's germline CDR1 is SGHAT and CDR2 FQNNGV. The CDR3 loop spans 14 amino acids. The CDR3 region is CASSSLRGLTEAFF. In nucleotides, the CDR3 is TGTGCCAGCAGCAGCCTCAGGGGGCTCACTGAAGCTTTCTTT. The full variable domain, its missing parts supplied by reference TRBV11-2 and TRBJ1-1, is EAGVAQSPRYKIIEKRQSVAFWCNPISGHATLYWYQQILGQGPKLLIQFQNNGVVDDSQLPKDRFSAERLKGVDSTLKIQPAKLEDSAVYLCASSSLRGLTEAFFGQGTRLTVV.